The TCR beta chain under discussion was sequenced for a study of early T cells in non-severe SARS-CoV-2 infection. This clonotype appeared a few times. MiXCR, run by TCRdb on the 5' RACE reads, gives a single entry per CDR3 protein. The table lists tens of thousands of distinct CDR3 sequences, 10% to 15% of them singletons. CDR1 MDHEN and CDR2 SYDVKM come from the germline V gene. The CDR3 is 13 residues long. V lost 3 bases, J lost 6 bases, and 3 bases stayed unmatched. The sample was whole blood. The TCR was taken from an adult who was a healthcare worker with PCR-confirmed SARS-CoV-2 infection or an uninfected control (not recorded which). The chain combines TRBV28 with TRBJ1-2, with 8 positions matching TRBD1. The CDR3 DNA reads TGTGCCAGCAGTTTCAGGGGGCGGAATGGCTACACCTTC. Its protein product is CASSFRGRNGYTF.